This is a list of T cell receptor beta chains from one sample in a study. TCRdb fed the 5' RACE reads into MiXCR, producing one record per CDR3 protein. The data contain about 7,200 distinct CDR3 sequences, 40% of them singletons. The sample taken for sequencing was memory CD4+ T cells sorted from blood. Receptor source: a female donor with breast cancer. CDR3s include the opening cysteine and the closing phenylalanine or tryptophan. The D gene is left open where the match is weak. A clone size is listed for some rows: how often the clone was seen (once, few, many), or a class if it is expanded.

v_call	clone_size	d_call	j_call	cdr3_nt	cdr3_aa
TRBV10-3	few	NA	TRBJ2-1	TGTGCCATCAGCCTGGACGGATACAATGAGCAGTTCTTC	CAISLDGYNEQFF
TRBV3-1	NA	TRBD1	TRBJ2-5	TGTGCCAGCAGCCTCCGGGACAGGCCTTACTTC	CASSLRDRPYF
TRBV12-3/TRBV12-4	NA	NA	TRBJ2-2	TGTGCCAGCAGTTTATCCTGGGCCGGGGAGCTGTTTTTT	CASSLSWAGELFF
TRBV10-3	NA	TRBD2	TRBJ2-6	TGTGCCATCGGTGAGTGGGGGGGAAAGAACTCTGGGGCCAACGTCCTGACTTTC	CAIGEWGGKNSGANVLTF
TRBV29-1	few	NA	TRBJ2-5	TGCAGCGTCCCCACAAGATGGGAGACCCAGTACTTC	CSVPTRWETQYF
TRBV11-2	once	NA	TRBJ2-7	TGTGCCAGCAGCTTAGCACAGATCTCCTACGAGCAGTACTTC	CASSLAQISYEQYF
TRBV12-3/TRBV12-4	NA	NA	TRBJ1-6	TGTGCCAGCAGGAAAACAGGGCCAAGCTCACCCCTCCACTTT	CASRKTGPSSPLHF
TRBV12-3/TRBV12-4	few	NA	TRBJ1-4	TGTGCCCGGGAGAAGAAAATTGAAAAACTGTTTTTT	CAREKKIEKLFF
TRBV12-3/TRBV12-4	NA	NA	TRBJ1-5	TGTGCCGGCAGTTTAAGGGCCAATCAGCCCCAGCATTTT	CAGSLRANQPQHF
TRBV2	few	TRBD2	TRBJ2-3	TGTGCCAGCAGTGATTCTAGCGGGGACCTCACAGATACGCAGTATTTT	CASSDSSGDLTDTQYF
TRBV29-1	medium-sized	TRBD1	TRBJ2-1	TGCAGCGTTGTGACAGGGGGACAATTCTACAATGAGCAGTTCTTC	CSVVTGGQFYNEQFF
TRBV2	large	NA	TRBJ2-5	TGTGCCAGCAGTGAAGACCAGAGGGAGACCCAGTACTTC	CASSEDQRETQYF
TRBV4-2	NA	TRBD1	TRBJ1-5	TGTGCCAGCAGCCCCGGACAGGGTGGAAGCAATCAGCCCCAGCATTTT	CASSPGQGGSNQPQHF
TRBV4-3	NA	TRBD2	TRBJ2-1	TGCGCCAGCAGCCAAGTTGTTAGCGGGAGAAGGTATGAGCAGTTCTTC	CASSQVVSGRRYEQFF
TRBV7-2	NA	NA	TRBJ2-7	TGTGCCAGCAGCTTGTGGGGGAAGGACGGGCAGTACTTC	CASSLWGKDGQYF
TRBV15	few	TRBD1	TRBJ1-6	TGTGCCACCAGCAGAGTATCGACAGGGGCTGACTCACCCCTCCACTTT	CATSRVSTGADSPLHF
TRBV20-1	NA	NA	TRBJ2-1	TGCAGTGCTAGAGGTAACTTCAATGAGCAGTTCTTC	CSARGNFNEQFF
TRBV15	NA	TRBD1	TRBJ2-3	TGTGCCAACAGCAGAGCTTTAACAGGGGGCACAGATACGCAGTATTTT	CANSRALTGGTDTQYF
TRBV20-1	medium-sized	NA	TRBJ2-3	TGCAGTGCCGGGGGTCAGCATTGGGGGACAGATACGCAGTATTTT	CSAGGQHWGTDTQYF
TRBV30	once	NA	TRBJ2-7	TGTGCCTGGAAGTGGCGAGGGGACTCCTACGAGCAGTACTTC	CAWKWRGDSYEQYF
TRBV20-1	NA	TRBD1	TRBJ1-6	TGCAGTGCTGTAAGACAGGGTAATTCACCCCTCCACTTT	CSAVRQGNSPLHF
TRBV18	few	NA	TRBJ2-3	TGTGCCAGCTCACCGAGGACTGCCGGAGATACGCAGTATTTT	CASSPRTAGDTQYF
TRBV5-1	NA	NA	TRBJ2-1	TGCGCCAGCAGCCCTGTGGATTGGAGCAATGAGCAGTTCTTC	CASSPVDWSNEQFF
TRBV30	NA	TRBD2	TRBJ2-7	TGTGCCACAGCGGGAGGCCCCTACGAGCAGTACTTC	CATAGGPYEQYF
TRBV7-2	NA	NA	TRBJ1-5	TGCGCCAGCAGACCAGGCGGGTTCGGCAATCAGCCCCAGCATTTT	CASRPGGFGNQPQHF
TRBV5-1	NA	NA	TRBJ2-1	TGCGCCAGCAGCTATTACGGGGGCAGCTACAATGAGCAGTTCTTC	CASSYYGGSYNEQFF
TRBV4-3	NA	NA	TRBJ1-2	TGCGCCAGCAGCCAAGATTATTCGAACGGAGGAACACATGGCTACACCTTC	CASSQDYSNGGTHGYTF
TRBV25-1	medium-sized	TRBD1	TRBJ2-3	TGTGCCACCCGGACAGGTGTGGGCACAGATACGCAGTATTTT	CATRTGVGTDTQYF
TRBV30	NA	TRBD1	TRBJ1-1	TGTGCCTGGAGTGTAGGGGGCGCGGTGAACACTGAAGCTTTCTTT	CAWSVGGAVNTEAFF
TRBV6-6	once	TRBD2	TRBJ2-3	TGTGCCAGCAGTGGCGGACTAGCGGGAGGATGGGATACGCAGTACTTT	CASSGGLAGGWDTQYF
TRBV3-1	few	TRBD1	TRBJ1-4	TGTGCCAGCAGCCCCGACAGGGAGGACGAAAAACTGTTTTTT	CASSPDREDEKLFF
TRBV7-2	medium-sized	TRBD1	TRBJ1-1	TGTGCCAGCAGCTTAGATCCAGGGGGGATCACTGAAGCTTTCTTT	CASSLDPGGITEAFF
TRBV6-2/TRBV6-3	NA	TRBD2	TRBJ2-5	TGTGCCAGCAGTCCACGACTAGCGGGAGCCGTCCAAGAGACCCAGTACTTC	CASSPRLAGAVQETQYF
TRBV7-6	NA	NA	TRBJ2-1	TGTGCCAGCAGCCATTGGAGGGATGAGCAGTTCTTC	CASSHWRDEQFF
TRBV6-5	medium-sized	TRBD2	TRBJ2-5	TGTGCCAGCAGTTACAGCCGGGAGGGCCTCGATACGTACCAAGAGACCCAGTACTTC	CASSYSREGLDTYQETQYF
TRBV18	NA	NA	TRBJ2-1	TGTGCCAGCTCACCAGAAGGTGTAATCCCGCAGCATGAGCAGTTCTTC	CASSPEGVIPQHEQFF
TRBV20-1	NA	NA	TRBJ1-1	TGCAGTGCTCCGAAAATGAACACTGAAGCTTTCTTT	CSAPKMNTEAFF
TRBV6-5	few	NA	TRBJ1-2	TGTGCCAGCAGTTACGGAGGGATAGACAACTATGGCTACACCTTC	CASSYGGIDNYGYTF
TRBV20-1	medium-sized	TRBD2	TRBJ2-1	TGCAGTGCTAGAGCGGGGGGGAGCATCGACAATGAGCAGTTCTTC	CSARAGGSIDNEQFF
TRBV9	few	NA	TRBJ1-3	TGTGCCAGCAGCGTAGATTCGGGGTGGAACACCATATATTTT	CASSVDSGWNTIYF
TRBV5-1	NA	TRBD2	TRBJ2-3	TGCGCCAGTAAAATAGCGGGGGTGAGTGCAGATACGCAGTATTTT	CASKIAGVSADTQYF
TRBV6-1	few	TRBD1	TRBJ1-5	TGTGCCAGCACCTTTGACAGGGTGGGTCAGCCCCAGCATTTT	CASTFDRVGQPQHF
TRBV18	few	NA	TRBJ2-7	TGTGCCAGCTCTCTCTACGAGCAGTACTTC	CASSLYEQYF
TRBV7-2	NA	NA	TRBJ2-1	TGTGCCAGCACCTTCGGTAGCGGAAGATCTGAGGAGCAGTTCTTC	CASTFGSGRSEEQFF
TRBV3-1	NA	NA	TRBJ1-1	TGTGCCAGCAGCTATCCGCAGAACACTGAAGCTTTCTTT	CASSYPQNTEAFF
TRBV7-3	few	NA	TRBJ1-2	TGTGCCGGCAGCCCCAGCGAGAACTATGGCTACACCTTC	CAGSPSENYGYTF
TRBV5-6	few	NA	TRBJ1-5	TGTGCCAGCAGCTTGATAGGACAGCCCCAGCATTTT	CASSLIGQPQHF
TRBV6-5	few	TRBD1	TRBJ1-6	TGTGCCAGCAGTTACTCGACAACAGGGGTAAATTCACCCCTCCACTTT	CASSYSTTGVNSPLHF
TRBV11-2	NA	TRBD2	TRBJ2-5	TGTGCCAGCAGCTATGGGGAGGGCCAAGAGACCCAGTACTTC	CASSYGEGQETQYF